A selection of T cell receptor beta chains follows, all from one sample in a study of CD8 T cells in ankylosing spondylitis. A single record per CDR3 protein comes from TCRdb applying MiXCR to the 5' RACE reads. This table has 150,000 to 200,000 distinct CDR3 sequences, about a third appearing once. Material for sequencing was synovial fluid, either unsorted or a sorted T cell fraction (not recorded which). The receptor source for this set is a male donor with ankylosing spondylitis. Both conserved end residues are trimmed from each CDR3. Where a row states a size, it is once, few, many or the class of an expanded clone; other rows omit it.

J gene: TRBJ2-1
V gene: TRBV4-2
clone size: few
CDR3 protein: ASSREDSSYNEQF

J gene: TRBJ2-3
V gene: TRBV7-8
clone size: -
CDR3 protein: ASSLWTTPDTQY

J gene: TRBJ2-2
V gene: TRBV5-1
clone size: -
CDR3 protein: ASSFGGSGVRSTGELF

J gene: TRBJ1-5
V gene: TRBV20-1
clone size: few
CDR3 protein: SALDRGNQPQH

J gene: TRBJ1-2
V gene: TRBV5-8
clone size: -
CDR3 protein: ASSLGRGDGYT

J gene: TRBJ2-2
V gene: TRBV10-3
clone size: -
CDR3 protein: AISGLAGVGTGELF

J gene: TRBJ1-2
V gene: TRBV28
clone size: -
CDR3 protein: AGRGGIGSRNYGYT

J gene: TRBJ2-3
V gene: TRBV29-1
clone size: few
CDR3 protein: IGTSGDTDTQY

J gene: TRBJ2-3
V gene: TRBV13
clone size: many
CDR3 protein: ASSSRSRFTDTQY

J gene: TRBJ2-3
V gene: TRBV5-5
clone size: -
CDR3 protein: ASRRGQGTDTQY

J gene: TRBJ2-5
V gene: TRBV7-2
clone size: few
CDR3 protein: ASSYRTGRQTQY

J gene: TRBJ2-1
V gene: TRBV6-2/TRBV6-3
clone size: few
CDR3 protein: ASSLGLGNADFSYNEQF

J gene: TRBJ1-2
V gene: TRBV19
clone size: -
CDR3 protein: ASSITGGDYGYT

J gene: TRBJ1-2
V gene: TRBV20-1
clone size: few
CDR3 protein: SARDPGGTGGYT

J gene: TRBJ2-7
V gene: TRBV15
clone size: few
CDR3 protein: ATSRGIGLASEQY

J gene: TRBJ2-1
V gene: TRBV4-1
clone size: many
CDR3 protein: ASSQEGGGTYNEQF

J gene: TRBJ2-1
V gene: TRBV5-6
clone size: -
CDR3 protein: ASSLGLSSGDNEQF

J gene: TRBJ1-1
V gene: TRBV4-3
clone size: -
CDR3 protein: ASSQDGNRGRTEAF